These 31 T cell receptor beta chains share one sample of origin, sequenced in a study of tumor-infiltrating lymphocytes in primary liver carcinoma. A constant-region primer served to make TCR beta cDNA from approximately 490 ng total RNA. Investigators got TCR beta libraries out of three nested multiplex PCR rounds, done with slightly modified ARM-PCR. Rounds one and two of PCR, each of 10 to 11 cycles, were primed with TRBV1-TRBV30 forward primers and a C-beta reverse primer. Via MiXCR, TCRdb re-called the multiplex PCR reads, giving one row per CDR3 protein. The sample lists more than 20,000 distinct CDR3 sequences, 80% occurring once. RNA and DNA were co-extracted from 20-30 mg of unsorted bulk tissue. Sequenced material: liver tumor tissue from sampling region 2. Subset reported: tumor region T2, inferior pole. Every receptor here comes from a woman aged 25-40 years with primary liver carcinoma and hepatitis B virus infection.

In the case of this clonotype: A junction end diverges from the germline sequence, so it may reflect a read error. This rearrangement joins TRBV5-4 to TRBJ2-3; D may be TRBD2 (7 bases). Germline CDR1 and CDR2: SGHNT and YYREEE (reference sequence). The CDR3 totals 18 residues. The CDR3 DNA sequence: TGTGTCAGCAGTAACCCGGCGGCTAGCGGCAGTCGGACAGATACGCAGTGTTTT. Protein sequence: CVSSNPAASGSRTDTQCF.

Regarding this clonotype: Germline and junction disagree at one end, which may indicate a read error. J is TRBJ2-7 and V is TRBV12-3 or TRBV12-4, with D possibly TRBD1 on 6 matching bases. This CDR3 contains 15 residues. For the CDR3, the DNA is TGTGCAAGCCTACAATCTGGTATACAGGGTTACGAGCAGCACTTC. Residues: CASLQSGIQGYEQHF.

The V call is TRBV20-1, the J call TRBJ2-1; 14 bases line up with TRBD2. With 0 bases clipped from V and 8 bases from J, the junction kept 9 bases outside the gene matches. Germline V gene data show CDR1 as DFQATT and CDR2 as SNEGSKA (reference sequence). This CDR3 has 17 amino acids. DNA for the CDR3: TGCAGTGCTAGAGATTCCCGGGGGACTAGCGGGAGCCATGAGCAGTTCTTC. This translates into CSARDSRGTSGSHEQFF.

With respect to this clonotype: At one of its ends the junction is not consistent with the germline gene, which may arise from a read error. CDR3 protein: CANSLNVGGPLSDTLYF. CDR3 in DNA: TGTGCCAACAGCTTGAACGTTGGTGGGCCCCTTTCAGATACGCTGTATTTT. The gene calls are TRBV5-5 and TRBJ2-3; D unclear. Germline CDR1 and CDR2: SGHKS and YYEKEE (reference sequence). The CDR3 extends over 17 amino acids.

Remarks on this clonotype: At one of its ends the junction is not consistent with the germline gene, which may arise from a read error. The CDR3 sequence is CAISPRTEFTGELFF. CDR3 nucleotide sequence: TGTGCCATCAGTCCGCGGACAGAGTTCACCGGGGAACTTTTTTTT. This chain joins TRBV6-5 and TRBJ2-2; perhaps TRBD1 as D (6 bases). CDR3 length: 15 amino acids. Germline V lookup: CDR1 MNHEY, CDR2 SVGAGI.

On this clonotype itself: The CDR3 does not end in the conserved phenylalanine or tryptophan, so this is likely a read error. This chain connects TRBV4-3 to TRBJ2-2; either TRBD1 or TRBD2 may fit D (5 bases each). CDR3 length: 16 amino acids. The germline V gene has CDR1 LGHNA and CDR2 YSLEER. The V end was cut by 4 bases, the J end by 4 bases, with 16 bases between. The CDR3 sequence: CASSLGAGTLTGELFL. For the CDR3, the DNA is TGCGCCAGCAGCCTAGGGGCAGGGACCCTCACCGGGGAGCTGTTTTTG.

As to this clonotype: The germline gene is not matched at one end of the junction; a read error may be the cause. CDR3 DNA sequence: TGCACCAGCAGCACCTACCCCGGGTGCGAAGAGACACACTACTTC. Residues: CTSSTYPGCEETHYF. The rearrangement joins TRBV12-3 or TRBV12-4 to TRBJ2-5; D not certain. This CDR3 is built from 15 residues.

The J gene is TRBJ2-7, the V gene TRBV4-2; 8 nucleotides line up with TRBD1. V trimming: 4 bases; J trimming: 5 bases; junction bases outside the gene matches: 10. The CDR3 spans 15 residues. Germline lookup yields CDR1 LGHNA and CDR2 YNFKEQ. The CDR3 DNA follows: TGTGCCAGCAGCCCAGGCTGGACAGGGTCTCACGAGCAGTACTTC. This sequence encodes CASSPGWTGSHEQYF.

This clonotype has more than one count but fewer than ten. This chain uses TRBV14 with TRBJ2-1; D gene ambiguous. The CDR3 contains 13 residues. The germline gives CDR1 SGHDN, CDR2 FVKESK. V lost 0 bases to trimming and J lost 8 bases, with 8 bases between them. CDR3 DNA: TGTGCCAGCAGCCAAGATTATTTCTATGAGCAGTTCTTC. Translating it yields CASSQDYFYEQFF.

This clonotype occurred once. The V and J genes are TRBV29-1 and TRBJ1-5; D may correspond to TRBD1 or TRBD2 (5 bases each). Gene TRBJ2-3 matches the end of the DNA better, so the J call may be wrong. Germline values: CDR1 SQVTM, CDR2 ANQGSEA. CDR3 length: 13 amino acids. The CDR3 coding sequence is TGCAGCGGTAGGGGACCCAGCAATCAGCCCCAGTATTTT. Protein sequence: CSGRGPSNQPQYF.

On this clonotype itself: The junction and the germline gene differ at one end; a read error may be behind it. The genes are TRBV28 and TRBJ2-3; D may match TRBD1 or TRBD2 (5 bases each). CDR3 length: 15 amino acids. Germline-derived CDR1 and CDR2 are MDHEN and SYDVKM. CDR3 in amino acids: CTSSHPSGRQDTHYF. CDR3 in DNA: TGTACCAGCAGTCATCCCTCGGGACGGCAAGATACGCACTATTTT.

In this sample, this clonotype turned up once. The V call is TRBV5-6, the J call TRBJ2-3, with D maybe TRBD2 (5 bases). Per germline, CDR1 SGHDT and CDR2 YYEEEE. The CDR3 length is 12 residues. The V end was cut by 8 bases, the J end by 7 bases, with 14 bases between. CDR3 in amino acids: CARSMRANTQYF. For the CDR3, the DNA is TGTGCCAGAAGCATGAGGGCAAATACGCAGTATTTT.

Notes on this clonotype: Without the conserved terminal phenylalanine or tryptophan, this CDR3 likely stems from a read error. Because the CDR3's place on the DNA is in doubt, the DNA is left out and the CDR3 is given as listed by TCRdb. The chain recombines TRBV29-1 with TRBJ1-1; TRBD1, as called in the table, went unchecked against the DNA. Germline V gene sequence: CDR1 SQVTM, CDR2 ANQGSEA. Ends included, the CDR3 has 12 residues. CDR3 region: CSVETGNTEAIS.

Comments on this clonotype: Relative to the germline gene, one junction end is altered; a read error may explain this. The chain couples TRBV10-3 to TRBJ2-1; maybe TRBD2 (6 bases). The germline V gene has CDR1 ENHRY and CDR2 SYGVKD. The CDR3 is 17 residues long. The CDR3: CAISETMVASAYSEQFF. CDR3 coding DNA: TGTGCCATCAGTGAGACTATGGTGGCTAGCGCCTACAGTGAGCAGTTCTTC.

To note about this clonotype: A much larger clone differs by one base, so this may be a read error. The chain is built from TRBV18 and TRBJ2-2; 7 positions agree with TRBD1. The CDR3 runs to 14 residues. CDR1 KGHSH and CDR2 LQKENI come from the germline V gene. As DNA, the CDR3 is TGTGCCAGTTCTCGGACAGGTTCGGCCGGGGAGCTGCTTTTT. This encodes CASSRTGSAGELLF.

As regards this clonotype: One junction end disagrees with the germline gene, perhaps due to a read error. The chain employs TRBV7-8 and TRBJ2-7; D is undetermined. This CDR3 comprises 18 residues. Germline V gene data show CDR1 as SGHVS and CDR2 as FQNEAQ. The CDR3 DNA is TGTGCCGGCAGCCCGGGTCGCGGTCGTACTATGGGCTCCTACGAGCAGTACTTC. Translation: CAGSPGRGRTMGSYEQYF.

Concerning this clonotype itself: It is likely a read error, because the conserved phenylalanine at the end of the CDR3 is missing. The chain uses TRBV6-5 and TRBJ2-7; D is undetermined. This CDR3 region has 13 residues. Germline loops: CDR1 MNHEY, CDR2 SVGAGI. The CDR3 bases are TGTGTCAGCAGTTACGACTCAGACCACGAGCAGTACTTA. Translation gives CVSSYDSDHEQYL.

The V call is TRBV7-9, the J call TRBJ2-7, with 8 bases fitting TRBD2. The ends lost 7 bases at V and 4 bases at J; junction bases unmatched: 12. The CDR3 consists of 15 residues. Per the germline V gene, CDR1 is SEHNR and CDR2 is FQNEAQ (reference sequence). The CDR3, as DNA: TGTGCCAGCATCTGGGGACTAGTCGCACCTTACGAGCAGTACTTC. It codes for CASIWGLVAPYEQYF. The full variable domain, completed using reference TRBV7-9 and TRBJ2-7, is DTGVSQNPRHKITKRGQNVTFRCDPISEHNRLYWYRQTLGQGPEFLTYFQNEAQLEKSRLLSDRFSAERPKGSFSTLEIQRTEQGDSAMYLCASIWGLVAPYEQYFGPGTRLTVT.

About this clonotype: At one boundary the junction diverges from the germline segment, which might be a read error. The CDR3 bases are TGTGCCAGCAGCCAGGAACAGTTAGGACAGGGGGGACCGCGCGAGCAATACTTC. Its protein is CASSQEQLGQGGPREQYF. The chain employs TRBV4-2 and TRBJ2-7, with 10 bases lining up with TRBD1. The germline CDR1 and CDR2 sequences are LGHNA and YNFKEQ. The CDR3 has 18 residues.

Notes on this clonotype: One base away lies a much larger clone, so this may be a sequencing read error. No conserved phenylalanine or tryptophan ends this CDR3, so it is likely a read error. The rearrangement joins TRBV6-5 to TRBJ2-6, with a tentative D call TRBD2 (6 bases). The CDR3 contains 16 residues. Per the germline V gene, CDR1 is MNHEY and CDR2 is SVGAGI. CDR3 sequence reads: CGSGYSPGAGANVLTS. CDR3 DNA: TGTGGCAGCGGTTACTCTCCGGGAGCTGGGGCCAACGTCCTGACTTCC.

Notes on this clonotype: A much larger clonotype is one base distant, so this may be a read error. V and J are TRBV5-1 and TRBJ2-5; D uncertain. Looked up from germline, CDR1 is SGHRS and CDR2 is YFSETQ. The CDR3 runs 15 residues. CDR3 coding DNA: TGCGCCAGCAGCTTCAACGGTCCCTCGCAAGGGACCCAGTACTTC. Its protein is CASSFNGPSQGTQYF.

Concerning this clonotype itself: Compared with germline, one end of the junction differs, possibly owing to a read error. This rearrangement joins TRBV6-2 or TRBV6-3 to TRBJ2-7; TRBD1 or TRBD2 may be the D gene (6 bases each). The CDR3 extends over 15 amino acids. Looked up from germline, CDR1 is MNHEY and CDR2 is SVGEGT. The CDR3 DNA is TGTGCCAGCAGTCAATTAGGGGGAGGACTTTACGAGCAACACTTC. As protein: CASSQLGGGLYEQHF.

Points on this clonotype: No conserved phenylalanine or tryptophan is present at the end of the CDR3, so a read error is the likely explanation. The chain recombines TRBV4-2 with TRBJ2-7; 10 bases are shared with TRBD1. The V and J ends lost 3 bases and 6 bases, in that order; junction bases with no gene match: 17. The CDR3 contains 18 residues. CDR1 and CDR2 (germline): LGHNA, YNFKEQ. CDR3 nucleotide sequence: TGTGCCAGCAGCCAGGAATACCTAGGACAGGGGGGACCACGCGAGCAGTACTAC. Amino acids: CASSQEYLGQGGPREQYY.

Turning to this clonotype: The junction and the germline gene differ at one end; a read error may be behind it. This rearrangement joins TRBV4-1 to TRBJ1-3, with TRBD1 as a possible D gene (5 bases). Germline V lookup: CDR1 MGHRA, CDR2 YSYEKL. CDR3 length: 15 residues. CDR3 DNA: TGCACCAGCAGCCAAGACCAAGGGACGCGAAACACCATATACTTT. It is translated as CTSSQDQGTRNTIYF.

The chain couples TRBV11-2 to TRBJ2-3, with 7 bases lining up with TRBD1. CDR1 and CDR2 (germline): SGHAT, FQNNGV. J lost 0 bases, V lost 10 bases, and 13 bases had no gene match. The CDR3 has 16 residues. The CDR3 spells CANNRRGSLSTDTQYF. CDR3 coding DNA: TGTGCCAACAATCGCAGGGGGAGCCTAAGCACAGATACGCAGTATTTT.

This clonotype was picked up one time. Compared with germline, one end of the junction differs, possibly owing to a read error. This rearrangement joins TRBV11-3 to TRBJ2-1, with 9 bases fitting TRBD2. Germline assignment: CDR1 SGHNT and CDR2 YENEEA. The CDR3 spans 15 residues. The CDR3 region is CSSGRLADGRYEQFF. DNA for the CDR3: TGTTCCAGCGGCCGACTAGCGGATGGGAGGTATGAGCAGTTCTTC. Supplemented by reference TRBV11-3 and TRBJ2-1, the full variable domain reads EAGVVQSPRYKIIEKKQPVAFWCNPISGHNTLYWYLQNLGQGPELLIRYENEEAVDDSQLPKDRFSAERLKGVDSTLKIQPAELGDSAVYLCSSGRLADGRYEQFFGPGTRLTVL.

In its sample, this clonotype ranks as medium-sized (0.01 to 0.1%). The DNA for the CDR3 is TGTGCCAGCGGAGAGACTAGATGGGAGACCCAGTACTTC. Amino acid sequence: CASGETRWETQYF. This chain joins TRBV5-6 and TRBJ2-5; a possible D gene is TRBD2 (6 bases). Germline V gives CDR1 SGHDT, CDR2 YYEEEE. There are 13 residues in the CDR3. V lost 7 bases to trimming and J lost 5 bases, with 15 bases between them.

The chain carries TRBV10-2 and TRBJ2-1; TRBD1 aligns across 7 bases. The CDR3 runs to 13 residues. In germline, CDR1 is WSHSY, CDR2 SAAADI. J lost 8 bases, V lost 7 bases, and 8 bases had no gene match. The CDR3 sequence is CASMSGQIYEQFF. CDR3 DNA: TGCGCCAGCATGTCGGGACAGATCTATGAGCAGTTCTTC.

To note about this clonotype: A read error may explain this, as a much larger clone is one base away. V and J are TRBV3-1 and TRBJ2-1; maybe TRBD2 (6 bases). Per the germline V gene, CDR1 is LGHDT and CDR2 is YNNKEL (reference sequence). CDR3 length: 13 residues. For the CDR3, the DNA is TGTGCCAGCAGCCAAGATCAAGGCAGTCGGGGGAAGTTC. Translation: CASSQDQGSRGKF.

Points on this clonotype: The CDR3 carries no conserved terminal phenylalanine or tryptophan, so it likely arises from a read error. Because the CDR3's place on the DNA is in doubt, the DNA is left out and the CDR3 is given as listed by TCRdb. The CDR3 loop is CASSLSGASGLEQLS. The gene calls are TRBV12-3 or TRBV12-4 and TRBJ2-1; the listed D gene, TRBD2, was not tested against the DNA. The CDR3 spans 15 amino acids, including both terminal residues.

Worth noting for this clonotype: The conserved final phenylalanine or tryptophan is absent from the CDR3, which likely points to a read error. The chain employs TRBV28 and TRBJ2-2; 8 bases are a match to TRBD2. The CDR3 length is 13 residues. Germline V gene data show CDR1 as MDHEN and CDR2 as SYDVKM. CDR3 loop: CTSSLSGGGELFY. For the CDR3, the DNA is TGTACCAGCAGTTTGAGCGGGGGCGGGGAGCTGTTTTAT.